Listed below are T cell receptor beta chains from one sample, sequenced in a study of response to subunit inactivated influenza vaccine. TCRdb reprocessed the RT-PCR reads via MiXCR and lists one record per CDR3 protein. This sample carries roughly 160,000 distinct CDR3 sequences, under 13% of them seen once, and the ten largest clones take about an eighth. This specimen was non-naive T cells sorted from PBMCs, taken 45 days after vaccination. The receptors shown here come from a man in his forties or fifties who received an inactivated influenza vaccine. The CDR3 runs from the conserved cysteine through the conserved F or W. The D gene is left open where the match is weak. Not all rows give a size; the values are once, few, many and, for expanded clones, a class.

V,D,size,J,CDR3,DNA
TRBV24-1,TRBD1,NA,TRBJ2-7,CATLRRGQDIYEQYF,TGTGCCACCCTTAGAAGGGGACAGGATATCTACGAGCAGTACTTC
TRBV20-1,TRBD1,NA,TRBJ2-3,CSARTDRGSTDTQYF,TGCAGTGCTAGAACGGACAGGGGGAGCACAGATACGCAGTATTTT
TRBV14,NA,few,TRBJ2-3,CASSPHHYSTDTQYF,TGTGCCAGCAGCCCTCACCACTATAGCACAGATACGCAGTATTTT
TRBV6-1,TRBD1,NA,TRBJ1-2,CASSRDRGTKFINYGYTF,TGTGCCAGCAGCCGGGACAGGGGGACCAAATTCATTAACTATGGCTACACCTTC
TRBV21-1,NA,few,TRBJ2-4,CASTNQGLAKNIQYF,TGTGCCAGCACCAACCAGGGACTAGCCAAAAACATTCAGTACTTC
TRBV15,NA,NA,TRBJ1-2,CATSRDPQGGGYTF,TGTGCCACCAGCAGAGATCCACAGGGAGGTGGCTACACCTTC
TRBV23-1,TRBD1,NA,TRBJ2-2,CASRTGGPPGELFF,TGCGCCAGCAGGACAGGGGGCCCCCCCGGGGAGCTGTTTTTT
TRBV4-1,NA,many,TRBJ2-3,CASSQDGAGSTDTQYF,TGCGCCAGCAGCCAAGATGGGGCGGGAAGCACAGATACGCAGTATTTT
TRBV29-1,NA,many,TRBJ2-5,CSVKARWETQYF,TGCAGCGTTAAGGCTCGTTGGGAGACCCAGTACTTC
TRBV7-2,NA,NA,TRBJ1-2,CASSLAGRGYTF,TGTGCCAGCAGCTTAGCAGGCCGTGGCTACACCTTC
TRBV15,NA,NA,TRBJ1-5,CATSRGHSNQPQHF,TGTGCCACCAGCCGAGGGCATAGCAATCAGCCCCAGCATTTT